This T cell receptor beta chain appears in the sequencing data of a study of cytomegalovirus exposure and HLA in healthy donors. Regarding the study as a whole: Using the classifier, cytomegalovirus status was reportedly diagnosed with high specificity and sensitivity.

V shed 4 bases, J shed 3 bases, and the junction held 5 bases outside the gene matches. Germline-derived CDR1 and CDR2 are SQVTM and ANQGSEA. The CDR3 extends over 13 amino acids. In the case of this clone: The antigen remains undetermined.

Sequencing was performed with immunoSEQ multiplex PCR; in TCRdb, only in-frame clones are kept and a portion is missing. The top ten hold approximately 2% of the sample, which has some 210,000 clones, around 86% seen once. The source material was PBMCs. This TCR came from a woman aged 18-35 years in good health and CMV-seropositive. The chain joins TRBV29-1 to TRBJ1-2; TRBD1 matches 7 bases. In DNA form, the CDR3 reads TGCAGCGTTGTAAGGACAGGCTACTATGGCTACACCTTC. Translation: CSVVRTGYYGYTF.